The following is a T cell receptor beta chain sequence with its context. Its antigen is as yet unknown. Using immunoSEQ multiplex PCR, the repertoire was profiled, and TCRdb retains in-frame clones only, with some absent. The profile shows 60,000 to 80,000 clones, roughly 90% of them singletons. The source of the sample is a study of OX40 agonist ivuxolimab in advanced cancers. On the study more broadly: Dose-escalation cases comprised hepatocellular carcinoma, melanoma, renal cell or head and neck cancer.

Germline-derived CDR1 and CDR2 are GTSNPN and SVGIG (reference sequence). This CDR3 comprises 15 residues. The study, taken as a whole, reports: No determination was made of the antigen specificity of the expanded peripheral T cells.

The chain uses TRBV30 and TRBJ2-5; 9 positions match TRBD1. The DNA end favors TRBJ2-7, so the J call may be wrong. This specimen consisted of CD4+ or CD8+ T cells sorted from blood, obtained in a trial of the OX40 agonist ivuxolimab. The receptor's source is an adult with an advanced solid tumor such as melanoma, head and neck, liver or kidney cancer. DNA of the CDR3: TGTGCCTGGATTCGTCCCGGGACAGGGTCCTACGAGCAGTACTTC. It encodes CAWIRPGTGSYEQYF.